Reported below is one TCR beta chain. Its cognate antigen has yet to be identified. It has no much larger one-base neighbor in the sample; base qualities were not kept. The record originates from a study of cytomegalovirus exposure and HLA in healthy donors (dated by TCRdb to the late 2010s). About the investigation overall: In an earlier analysis of 587 of the donors, less than 350 Gb of sequence data and 117 million unique TCR beta sequences from about 179 million T cells were reported. An early release covering about 600 HLA-typed donors comprised approximately 300 gigabases of sequencing data and 85 million or so unique TCR sequences. Of the roughly 400 genotyped donors, 65% to 90% were placed in the genetic ancestry cluster associated with self-reported Caucasian donors. The study aimed to test whether cataloging public T cell receptors could reveal signatures of past pathogen exposure. The study profiled the T cell repertoires of hundreds of subjects by immunosequencing and related them to cytomegalovirus serostatus. Along with the approximately 600-subject first cohort, a separate validation cohort of over a hundred different subjects was used. To predict cytomegalovirus infection status, the study combined high-throughput TCR immunosequencing, statistical association of individual TCRs with disease status, and machine learning. A later analysis re-examined previously published TCR beta repertoires from 500 to 700 donors and added high-resolution HLA genotyping to investigate patterns of TCR occurrence. Rather than using new phenotypic data, the later analysis identified candidate immune exposures from TCR beta sequences and from how often those sequences occurred across donors. An earlier analysis of 587 of the donors applied high-throughput TCR beta sequencing to assess whether each TCR beta V gene segment acted as functional or pseudogenic. Donor age, sex, ethnicity and CMV serostatus were compiled together with the repertoire data. In a later genetic analysis, genome-wide SNP genotypes for about 55% of the roughly 670 donors were used, and that subset was treated as a discovery cohort. Every discovery cohort repertoire had been produced on one sequencing platform. Class I and class II HLA loci were covered by the typing at four-digit resolution. The number of donors typed differed by locus, with roughly 620-640 for A, B, C, DRB1 and DQB1, about 500 for DQA1, 600 to 610 for DPA1, and under 490 for DPB1. Five DR-DQ haplotypes were treated as single units for association and clustering because of strong linkage in the cohort. Among several hundred genotyped donors of the cohort, an average of roughly 230,000 unique TCR beta nucleotide sequences was sequenced per donor, of which about 19% were non-productive. Points the paper makes about the study in general: Linkage disequilibrium might explain the correlated functional status among segregating V segments, but an unknown experimental factor could not be excluded. Presence/absence analyses assumed roughly uniform sequencing depth across donors, an assumption that may not hold. When HLA alleles, especially DR and DQ, strongly co-occurred, attributing TCR associations to individual alleles was difficult. In a later genetic analysis, a missense DCLRE1C variant was associated with V-gene and J-gene trimming of TCR beta chains, and the association was replicated in an independent cohort. Across donors, most TCR sequences were observed very rarely, whereas some public TCRs were present in many individuals. A few of the identified cytomegalovirus-associated TCR beta chains were confirmed in vitro to be specific for cytomegalovirus antigens. Because counts were too low, 15 or so rarely observed V segments, including chromosome 9 orphons, were excluded from the earlier analysis of around 590 of the donors. A further reported finding was that TCR beta sequences accurately predicted the HLA-A and HLA-B alleles for most subjects in the first cohort. Because some donors lacked HLA typing at each locus, the association tests relied only on the typed subset. The authors suggested that the approach could potentially be extended to other disease states and immunological phenotypes. The classifier was reported to diagnose cytomegalovirus status with high specificity and sensitivity in both the original and validation cohorts. According to a later analysis, most CMV-associated TCR beta chains appeared to be HLA-restricted, and the HLA associations seemed to be driven largely by CMV exposure. A cluster of highly shared sequence variants was judged likely to represent a technical artifact of the sequencing pipeline. A later analysis associated about 17,000 TCR beta sequences with specific HLA alleles at a false discovery rate of 0.05. The cohort was sequenced for TCR beta chains only, and without alpha or paired-chain data the features that could be detected were limited. The 87-base-pair reads could not distinguish some IMGT-functional V segments, including TRBV6-2 and TRBV6-3, so those segments were excluded. Compared with equally common non-associated chains, HLA-associated TCR beta chains in a later analysis were more clonally expanded and had lower generation probabilities. According to a later analysis, parvovirus B19, influenza, CMV and Epstein-Barr virus appeared linked to several top co-occurrence clusters. According to a later analysis, TCR association rates differed among HLA loci, with DRB1 alleles showing the most associated TCRs and HLA-C alleles showing the fewest. The study gave a list of about 170 TCR beta chains associated with cytomegalovirus. In a later genetic analysis, fewer N-insertions in productive TCRs were reported among donors in an Asian-associated ancestry cluster than the approximately 710-donor mean. The only immune exposure information available for the cohort was CMV serostatus. An earlier analysis of some 560 of the donors showed that most TCR beta V segments appeared in productive rearrangements either about 90% or about 30% of the time, which broadly matched IMGT annotations.

The cohort consisted of 600 to 700 healthy bone marrow donors. At the time of sampling, all cohort members were nominally healthy, though unrecorded immune exposures were likely present. The donor tested CMV seropositive, placing the donor among the 250 to 300 seropositive members of the cohort. A peripheral blood sample was collected from each donor, and TCR beta sequencing was performed on peripheral blood mononuclear cells. Genomic DNA extraction from the blood cell samples was performed with the Qiagen DNeasy Blood Extraction Kit. The library was generated by the immunoSEQ multiplex PCR assay. For the multiplex PCR, a mixture combining 60 forward primers for TCR Vbeta segments and 13 reverse primers for TCR Jbeta segments was used. The CDR3 region of rearranged TCR beta genes was amplified from genomic DNA with a multiplex PCR assay. On the Illumina HiSeq System, the amplified TCR beta libraries were sequenced as 87-base-pair reads. On the authors' methods: Across the 640 or so repertoires, a later analysis counted roughly 84 million unique TCR beta chains, approximately 12 million of which were shared by at least two donors. To remove PCR and sequencing errors, raw reads were error-corrected and collapsed into unique sequences using a nearest-neighbor algorithm that merged closely related sequences. CDR3 sequences were aligned to IMGT reference sequences to assign V, D and J gene segments. For a sequence to be retained, at least a six-nucleotide match to both a V gene segment and a J gene segment was required. Rearrangements were classified as productive when the CDR3 lacked stop codons and remained in frame with V and J, and all other rearrangements were classified as non-productive. Following IMGT convention, CDR3 was defined as the stretch from the second conserved V-encoded cysteine up to the conserved J-encoded phenylalanine. Sequences without an unambiguous match to a single V gene segment were excluded from the earlier analysis of 450 to 750 of the donors. In an earlier analysis of approximately 610 of the donors, V segments were called functional above 56.7% productive rearrangements and were called segregating when the between-donor standard deviation exceeded 5%. A statistical classification framework was developed to diagnose cytomegalovirus status using the catalog of TCR beta chain sequences. V and J gene assignment, in a later analysis, came from comparing TCR nucleotide sequences with IMGT/GENE-DB human TR gene sequences. The TCRdist pipeline was used in a later analysis to assign CDR3 sequences and most-parsimonious VDJ recombination scenarios. In a later analysis, every TCR beta chain was defined by the combination of its CDR3 amino acid sequence and its V-gene family, and reads without a unique V-gene family were dropped. A later analysis removed 592 highly shared, low-generation-probability nucleotide sequences to deal with suspected cross-contamination and a sequencing artifact. A later analysis calculated a clonal expansion index for each public chain from normalized within-repertoire ranks of inferred template counts. In a later analysis, generation probabilities were computed with a VDJ recombination model fitted to out-of-frame rearrangements, and the resulting probabilities were checked against IGoR. Hypergeometric tests were used in a later analysis to score TCR-TCR, TCR-HLA and TCR-CMV co-occurrence, with a repertoire-size bias correction applied to the TCR pairs. In a later analysis, false discovery rates were estimated by permuting HLA or CMV assignments 20 times. In a later analysis, co-occurring TCRs were grouped with DBSCAN, and TCRdist sequence similarity was added when clustering was performed within HLA-allele-positive subsets. Repertoires with fewer than 30,000 or more than 120,000 public chains, plus five repertoires with anomalous nucleotide sharing, were excluded from co-occurrence clustering. The table comes from immuneACCESS by way of TCRdb, which keeps in-frame sequences with V and J called. Part of the clones is missing from these tables; in studies checked, under half for an unresolved V gene and the rest for unknown reasons. V, J and clone size are taken as reported in that table, and D and trimming were inferred from the DNA itself. A total of 100,000 to 150,000 clones appear in this sample, 15% to 20% of them only once. Less than 3.5% of the sample lies in the top ten.

The CDR3 runs 13 residues from the cysteine to the phenylalanine. Only the CDR3 DNA stays, 39 bases, in frame from base 1. CDR1 and CDR2, looked up from the germline V gene, are SQVTM and ANQGSEA. V loses 7 bases at its end and J loses 3 bases; junction bases beyond the gene matches: 3. The V and J segments used are TRBV29-1 and TRBJ1-4; 9 bases in between match TRBD1. The sequencing sample was made of PBMCs. The TCR originated in a female donor in good health and CMV-seropositive. In nucleotide form, the sequence is TGCAGCGCAGGACAGGGGTCTAATGAAAAACTGTTTTTT. Translated, it gives CSAGQGSNEKLFF.